The 18 T cell receptor beta chains below were found in one sample sequenced in a study of prognosis after radiotherapy for stage I lung cancer. Genomic DNA was subjected to two-round multiplex PCR for amplification of TCR beta CDR3. Primers targeting each individual TRBV and TRBJ gene were applied in first-round PCR. TCRdb ran MiXCR on the multiplex PCR reads and lists one entry per CDR3 protein. The top ten hold 27% of the sample, which has roughly 30,000 distinct CDR3 sequences, around a third seen once. Material: PBMCs, obtained before or after stereotactic body radiation therapy (not recorded which). Receptors originate from a donor aged 50 or older with non-small cell lung cancer.

This clonotype was observed at least ten times. This chain links TRBV11-2 with TRBJ2-7; D remains ambiguous. CDR1 SGHAT and CDR2 FQNNGV come from the germline V gene. Trimming removed 0 bases from V and 1 base from J, with 10 bases in between. This CDR3 comprises 15 residues. The CDR3 bases are TGTGCCAGCAGCTTAGAGGTCGCATTTTCCTACGAGCAGTACTTC. This sequence encodes CASSLEVAFSYEQYF. The complete variable domain, with remaining parts taken from reference TRBV11-2 and TRBJ2-7, reads EAGVAQSPRYKIIEKRQSVAFWCNPISGHATLYWYQQILGQGPKLLIQFQNNGVVDDSQLPKDRFSAERLKGVDSTLKIQPAKLEDSAVYLCASSLEVAFSYEQYFGPGTRLTVT.

This clonotype qualifies as medium-sized. V usage is TRBV6-1 and J usage is TRBJ1-6, with 8 nucleotides matching TRBD1. With 5 bases clipped from V and 6 bases from J, the junction kept 3 bases outside the gene matches. This CDR3 spans 14 amino acids. Germline assignment: CDR1 MNHNS and CDR2 SASEGT. The CDR3 is CASSPDRGNSPLHF. The CDR3 region has the DNA TGTGCCAGCAGTCCCGACAGGGGTAATTCACCCCTCCACTTT.

This clonotype was seen ten or more times. V is TRBV12-3 or TRBV12-4 and J is TRBJ1-6; D perhaps matches TRBD1 (6 bases). The CDR3 consists of 14 residues. V was pared by 3 bases and J by 6 bases, with 9 bases between. CDR3 DNA sequence: TGTGCCAGCAGTTTCGGCAGGGGTAATTCACCCCTCCACTTT. It yields the protein CASSFGRGNSPLHF.

This clonotype was seen a few times. Only one base separates this from a far larger clonotype, so it likely reflects a read error. V gene TRBV6-5 combines with J gene TRBJ1-6, with 11 bases matching TRBD1. The CDR3 runs to 15 residues. The germline V gene has CDR1 MNHEY and CDR2 SVGAGI. Unmatched junction bases numbered 1, after V lost 3 bases and J lost 6 bases. The DNA for the CDR3 is TGTGCCAGCAGTTATGGGACAGGGGGTAATTCACCCCTCCACTTT. Translating it yields CASSYGTGGNSPLHF.

This clonotype has ten or more counts. The CDR3 loop is CASSHATIDGANEQFF. The CDR3 coding sequence is TGTGCCAGCAGCCACGCTACTATCGACGGCGCCAATGAGCAGTTCTTC. The chain links TRBV4-2 to TRBJ2-1, with D unclear. The ends were cut back, 3 bases at V and 6 bases at J, with 18 bases in the middle. This CDR3 has 16 amino acids. CDR1 is LGHNA and CDR2 is YNFKEQ in the germline V gene.

The chain uses TRBV18 and TRBJ2-4; TRBD1 is a possible D gene (5 bases). The CDR3 is made up of 15 amino acids. With 3 bases removed from V and 7 bases from J, the gap between germline ends came to 16 bases. From germline, CDR1 is KGHSH and CDR2 LQKENI. The CDR3 region has the DNA TGTGCCAGCTCACCGTCGGCAGGGTCGCTGAACATTCAGTACTTC. Protein sequence: CASSPSAGSLNIQYF.

The table lists this clonotype with many counts. The CDR3 sequence: CASSPDREGEQYF. In nucleotides, the CDR3 is TGCGCCAGCAGCCCGGACAGGGAAGGCGAGCAGTACTTC. The chain couples TRBV5-1 to TRBJ2-7; TRBD1 matches at 8 bases. Looked up from germline, CDR1 is SGHRS and CDR2 is YFSETQ. The CDR3 is 13 residues long. V lost 4 bases and J lost 6; bases outside the gene matches: 6.

As to this clonotype: A read error likely explains this, since a far larger clone differs by one base. J is TRBJ1-2 and V is TRBV6-2 or TRBV6-3; maybe TRBD1 (5 bases). V lost 8 bases to trimming and J lost 8 bases, with 18 bases between them. This CDR3 has 13 residues. Germline CDR1 is MNHEY and CDR2 is SVGEGT. As DNA, the CDR3 is TGTGCCAGCTGGGGACGGACCGGTGTGGGCTACACCTTC. Encoded protein: CASWGRTGVGYTF.

This chain uses TRBV12-3 or TRBV12-4 with TRBJ2-3; 10 bases are a match to TRBD1. With V trimmed by 4 bases and J by 0 bases, 1 base remained unmatched. The CDR3 is 15 residues long. CDR3 nucleotides: TGTGCCAGCAGTTGGACAGGGGGGAGCACAGATACGCAGTATTTT. Protein product: CASSWTGGSTDTQYF.

In its sample, this clonotype was seen many times. The chain joins TRBV27 to TRBJ1-5; no clear D gene. V gave up 0 bases and J gave up 1 base, with 4 bases separating them. The CDR3 contains 14 residues. CDR1 MNHEY and CDR2 SMNVEV come from the germline V gene (reference sequence). CDR3 protein: CASSLSWSNQPQHF. The CDR3 coding sequence is TGTGCCAGCAGTTTATCATGGAGCAATCAGCCCCAGCATTTT.

This clonotype was counted at least ten times. The chain is built from TRBV6-1 and TRBJ2-5, with 10 positions matching TRBD2. The CDR3 runs 15 residues. CDR1 and CDR2 (germline): MNHNS, SASEGT. Germline trimming cut 3 bases from V and 2 bases from J; bases unmatched to any gene: 3. CDR3 region: CASSDLAGAQETQYF. CDR3 DNA: TGTGCCAGCAGTGACCTAGCGGGGGCACAAGAGACCCAGTACTTC.

J is TRBJ2-7 and V is TRBV20-1; D is perhaps TRBD1 (6 bases). CDR3 length: 14 residues. V lost 3 bases to trimming and J lost 2 bases, with 14 bases between them. The germline V gene has CDR1 DFQATT and CDR2 SNEGSKA (reference sequence). The CDR3 bases are TGCAGTGCTAGGGCTGGACAGTGCACCTACGAGCAGTACTTC. Its translation is CSARAGQCTYEQYF.

This clonotype was counted at least ten times. V gene TRBV4-1 combines with J gene TRBJ2-7; no clear D gene. V lost 1 base and J lost 1, with 8 bases in between. The CDR3 sequence is 14 residues long. CDR1 and CDR2 (germline): MGHRA, YSYEKL. The CDR3 DNA follows: TGCGCCAGCAGCCAAGTGGCCAATTCCTACGAGCAGTACTTC. Its translation: CASSQVANSYEQYF.

In its sample, this clonotype was seen many times. J is TRBJ2-3 and V is TRBV10-1; D possibly corresponds to TRBD1 (5 bases). Germline CDR1 reads WNHNN; CDR2 reads SYGVQD (reference sequence). V lost 4 bases and J 6 bases, leaving 17 bases between the germline ends. This CDR3 is built from 15 residues. CDR3 DNA: TGCGCCAGCAGTGCAGACAGATCTATGAGGGATACGCAGTATTTT. Encoded protein: CASSADRSMRDTQYF.

This clonotype was detected many times. Compared with germline, one end of the junction differs, possibly owing to a read error. The V call is TRBV7-7, the J call TRBJ1-3; D is perhaps TRBD1 (6 bases). Germline V gene sequence: CDR1 SSHAT, CDR2 FNYEAQ (reference sequence). The CDR3 contains 14 residues. The chain's CDR3 is CASSLSGDLNTIYF. Here the CDR3 DNA reads TGTGCTAGCAGCTTGTCAGGGGACCTAAACACCATATATTTT.

The V and J genes are TRBV24-1 and TRBJ2-1, with no clear D. V dropped 4 bases and J dropped 8 bases, with 11 bases sitting between them. The CDR3 sequence is 13 residues long. From germline, CDR1 is KGHDR and CDR2 SFDVKD. The CDR3 protein is CATSELSQDEQFF. The CDR3 nucleotides are TGTGCCACCAGTGAATTGTCGCAGGATGAGCAGTTCTTC.

This clonotype has ten or more counts. This chain links TRBV28 with TRBJ1-2; 9 bases are shared with TRBD1. The V gene end was trimmed by 3 bases and the J gene end by 0 bases; junction bases not matched to a gene: 5. Germline V gene sequence: CDR1 MDHEN, CDR2 SYDVKM. This CDR3 is built from 16 residues. The CDR3 protein is CASSFGGTGSNYGYTF. For the CDR3, the DNA is TGTGCCAGCAGTTTCGGGGGGACAGGGTCTAACTATGGCTACACCTTC.

With respect to this clonotype: It is likely a read error: a sequence one base away is far more abundant. The CDR3 DNA sequence: TGTGCCATTTGGAACACCCAAACTAATGAAAAACTGTTTTTT. Protein product: CAIWNTQTNEKLFF. This chain joins TRBV6-2 or TRBV6-3 and TRBJ1-4; D is undetermined. The CDR3 is 14 residues long. With 10 bases removed from V and 1 base from J, the gap between germline ends came to 13 bases. CDR1 and CDR2 from the germline V gene are MNHEY and SVGEGT.